The rows below give T cell receptor beta chains drawn from one sample of a study of regulatory and conventional T cells in RAG deficiency. Produced via immunoSEQ multiplex PCR; TCRdb's table is partial and in-frame only. Seen here are 7,000 to 10,000 clones, approximately 93% observed once, and the top ten hold approximately 1.4%. This sample was also put to use in a study of regulatory T cells.

Input material: CD127- CD25+ CD4+ Tregs sorted from blood. The source of these receptors is a human donor in good health. Each CDR3 is given with its conserved first and last residue. D genes are given only for firm matches. Expanded clones get a size class; other rows say once, few or many, or leave the size out.

j_call | clone_size | d_call | v_call | cdr3_aa | cdr3_nt
TRBJ1-4 | NA | NA | TRBV29-1 | CSVEDSDNEKLFF | TGCAGCGTTGAAGACAGCGATAATGAAAAACTGTTTTTT
TRBJ2-5 | NA | TRBD1 | TRBV6-6 | CASSRDRRETQYF | TGTGCCAGCAGTCGGGACAGGCGGGAGACCCAGTACTTC
TRBJ2-5 | NA | TRBD2 | TRBV6-5 | CASSVLAGGRETQYF | TGTGCCAGCAGTGTACTAGCGGGGGGGCGGGAGACCCAGTACTTC
TRBJ2-1 | NA | TRBD2 | TRBV27 | CASSAPRTSGDNEQFF | TGTGCCAGCAGTGCCCCTCGGACTAGCGGGGACAATGAGCAGTTCTTC
TRBJ1-4 | NA | NA | TRBV5-1 | CASSSQPGGVNEKLFF | TGCGCCAGCAGCTCCCAGCCGGGGGGGGTAAATGAAAAACTGTTTTTT
TRBJ1-2 | once | NA | TRBV5-6 | CASSLDPDRFSTGYTF | TGTGCCAGCAGCTTGGACCCCGACAGATTTTCCACTGGCTACACCTTC
TRBJ2-7 | once | TRBD2 | TRBV5-1 | CASRRGLEAEQYF | TGCGCCAGCAGGCGGGGACTAGAGGCCGAGCAGTACTTC
TRBJ1-4 | NA | NA | TRBV7-6 | CASSWGLPGFNEKLFF | TGTGCCAGCAGCTGGGGACTGCCAGGGTTTAATGAAAAACTGTTTTTT
TRBJ2-3 | NA | NA | TRBV30 | CAWRETDTQYF | TGTGCCTGGAGAGAGACAGATACGCAGTATTTT
TRBJ2-7 | NA | NA | TRBV10-3 | CAISVNVREQYF | TGTGCCATCAGTGTTAATGTCCGGGAGCAGTACTTC
TRBJ2-7 | NA | NA | TRBV6-6 | CASSYSQGRANEQYF | TGTGCCAGCAGTTACAGTCAGGGTCGAGCGAACGAGCAGTACTTC
TRBJ1-2 | NA | NA | TRBV5-1 | CASSPQRNYGYTF | TGCGCCAGCAGCCCACAGAGAAACTATGGCTACACCTTC
TRBJ1-1 | NA | NA | TRBV30 | CAWGTQEGTEAFF | TGTGCCTGGGGGACTCAGGAGGGGACTGAAGCTTTCTTT
TRBJ2-7 | NA | NA | TRBV6-6 | CASSRDFSSYEQYF | TGTGCCAGCAGTCGGGATTTCAGCTCCTACGAGCAGTACTTC
TRBJ2-7 | NA | TRBD1 | TRBV5-1 | CASSLQDRGYEQYF | TGCGCCAGCAGTCTCCAGGACAGGGGCTACGAGCAGTACTTC
TRBJ2-3 | NA | NA | TRBV7-2 | CASSLRRFTSTDTQYF | TGTGCCAGCAGCTTACGGCGGTTTACTAGCACAGATACGCAGTATTTT
TRBJ2-5 | once | TRBD2 | TRBV7-8 | CASSLVPLAGDETQYF | TGTGCCAGCAGCTTAGTTCCCCTAGCGGGGGACGAGACCCAGTACTTC
TRBJ1-6 | NA | NA | TRBV27 | CASSFQRSRVNSPLHF | TGTGCCAGCAGTTTCCAGCGATCTCGCGTTAATTCACCCCTCCACTTT
TRBJ2-1 | NA | NA | TRBV7-6 | CASSRYGDEQFF | TGTGCCAGCAGCCGATACGGGGATGAGCAGTTCTTC
TRBJ2-7 | NA | TRBD2 | TRBV7-9 | CASSLVPSRRERVHEQYF | TGTGCCAGCAGCTTAGTACCTAGTAGGCGGGAGCGGGTCCACGAGCAGTACTTC
TRBJ1-4 | few | NA | TRBV2 | CASSDPVATNEKLFF | TGTGCCAGCAGCGATCCGGTTGCAACTAATGAAAAACTGTTTTTT
TRBJ2-6 | NA | NA | TRBV19 | CASSSGRRSGANVLTF | TGTGCCAGTAGTTCGGGTAGGAGGTCTGGGGCCAACGTCCTGACTTTC
TRBJ2-4 | once | TRBD2 | TRBV18 | CASSPGAGVVGKNIQYF | TGTGCCAGCTCACCGGGTGCGGGAGTAGTGGGCAAAAACATTCAGTACTTC
TRBJ2-1 | NA | NA | TRBV19 | CASSISGLSSYNEQFF | TGTGCCAGTAGTATAAGCGGGTTGAGCTCCTACAATGAGCAGTTCTTC
TRBJ2-1 | NA | NA | TRBV18 | CASSPGSGETNQFF | TGTGCCAGCTCACCGGGTAGCGGTGAAACTAACCAGTTCTTC
TRBJ2-7 | NA | NA | TRBV5-1 | CASSSPVGASYEQYF | TGCGCCAGCAGCTCGCCGGTGGGAGCCTCCTACGAGCAGTACTTC
TRBJ2-6 | NA | NA | TRBV5-4 | CASSLGGAGANVLTF | TGTGCCAGCAGCTTGGGGGGGGCTGGGGCCAACGTCCTGACTTTC
TRBJ1-6 | NA | NA | TRBV2 | CASRQQEHSPLHF | TGTGCCAGCAGACAACAGGAGCATTCACCCCTCCACTTT
TRBJ2-7 | NA | TRBD1 | TRBV30 | CAWRNRGSRFRDRRTSYEQYF | TGTGCCTGGAGGAACAGGGGGTCTCGGTTCCGTGACCGACGCACCTCCTACGAGCAGTACTTC
TRBJ1-2 | once | NA | TRBV19 | CASSMEGAANYGYTF | TGTGCCAGTAGTATGGAAGGAGCAGCAAACTATGGCTACACCTTC
TRBJ1-2 | once | TRBD1 | TRBV2 | CASKGQGTTDGYTF | TGTGCCAGCAAAGGACAGGGGACTACGGATGGCTACACCTTC
TRBJ1-1 | NA | NA | TRBV6-1 | CASSETTGYHTEAFF | TGTGCCAGCAGTGAAACAACAGGGTACCACACTGAAGCTTTCTTT
TRBJ2-1 | NA | NA | TRBV5-1 | CASSPSLGPNNEQFF | TGCGCCAGCAGCCCCTCACTAGGACCTAACAATGAGCAGTTCTTC
TRBJ1-1 | NA | NA | TRBV19 | CASSLTVNTEAFF | TGTGCCAGTAGTTTAACTGTGAACACTGAAGCTTTCTTT
TRBJ2-5 | NA | TRBD2 | TRBV7-2 | CASSLTPGGETQYF | TGTGCCAGCAGCTTAACCCCGGGAGGAGAGACCCAGTACTTC
TRBJ1-3 | NA | TRBD1 | TRBV7-9 | CASSPWGRQGASSGNTIYF | TGTGCCAGCAGCCCGTGGGGCCGACAGGGGGCGAGCTCTGGAAACACCATATATTTT
TRBJ2-3 | NA | NA | TRBV11-2 | CASSLGFSAHTDTQYF | TGTGCCAGCAGCTTAGGGTTCTCTGCACACACAGATACGCAGTATTTT
TRBJ2-3 | NA | TRBD2 | TRBV9 | CASSATSALTDTQYF | TGTGCCAGCAGCGCCACTAGCGCCCTTACAGATACGCAGTATTTT
TRBJ2-1 | NA | NA | TRBV7-9 | CASREGNEQFF | TGTGCCAGCAGAGAGGGCAATGAGCAGTTCTTC
TRBJ2-1 | NA | TRBD2 | TRBV7-2 | CASSLLMEARRGNYNEQFF | TGTGCCAGCAGCTTATTGATGGAAGCAAGGCGGGGGAACTACAATGAGCAGTTCTTC
TRBJ2-5 | NA | NA | TRBV7-2 | CASSLGLETQYF | TGTGCCAGCAGCTTGGGCCTGGAGACCCAGTACTTC
TRBJ1-5 | NA | TRBD1 | TRBV30 | CAWRGQGGNQPQHF | TGTGCCTGGAGGGGACAGGGGGGCAATCAGCCCCAGCATTTT
TRBJ2-7 | NA | NA | TRBV4-3 | CASSQDTSPRTYEQYF | TGCGCCAGCAGCCAAGATACTAGCCCACGGACCTACGAGCAGTACTTC
TRBJ2-2 | NA | TRBD2 | TRBV7-6 | CASSLQRDSTGELFF | TGTGCCAGCAGCTTACAGCGGGATAGCACCGGGGAGCTGTTTTTT
TRBJ1-1 | NA | TRBD1 | TRBV10-3 | CAINSQGSNTEAFF | TGTGCCATCAACTCACAGGGGTCGAACACTGAAGCTTTCTTT
TRBJ2-7 | NA | NA | TRBV5-1 | CASSYGDYEQYF | TGCGCCAGCAGTTACGGGGACTACGAGCAGTACTTC
TRBJ2-3 | NA | TRBD2 | TRBV5-6 | CASSKGLAEGDTQYF | TGTGCCAGCAGCAAGGGACTAGCGGAGGGTGATACGCAGTATTTT
TRBJ2-3 | NA | TRBD2 | TRBV9 | CASSVLSGGVSTDTQYF | TGTGCCAGCAGCGTTCTCTCCGGGGGGGTGAGCACAGATACGCAGTATTTT
TRBJ1-4 | NA | NA | TRBV15 | CATSIYRDTNEKLFF | TGTGCCACCAGCATATACAGGGATACTAATGAAAAACTGTTTTTT
TRBJ2-1 | NA | NA | TRBV29-1 | CSVIQGSKQFF | TGCAGCGTAATACAGGGCAGTAAGCAGTTCTTC
TRBJ1-3 | once | NA | TRBV7-2 | CASSFGGGIPSGNTIYF | TGTGCCAGCAGCTTTGGAGGAGGGATTCCTTCTGGAAACACCATATATTTT
TRBJ1-5 | NA | NA | TRBV28 | CASRQGRQPQHF | TGTGCCAGCAGACAGGGAAGGCAGCCCCAGCATTTT
TRBJ2-1 | NA | TRBD2 | TRBV9 | CASSGRAGGPGIYNEQFF | TGTGCCAGCAGCGGACGAGCGGGGGGGCCGGGTATCTACAATGAGCAGTTCTTC
TRBJ2-7 | NA | NA | TRBV7-9 | CASSWGWQRQDDYEQYF | TGTGCCAGCAGCTGGGGGTGGCAAAGACAGGACGACTACGAGCAGTACTTC